The rows below give T cell receptor beta chains drawn from one sample of a study of human T cells and chemical hapten exposure. TCRdb used MiXCR to reprocess the RACE reads, holding one entry per CDR3 protein. The sample includes 35,000 to 50,000 distinct CDR3 sequences, about 4% seen only once; the top ten take around 6%. The sequencing sample was made of whole blood. These TCRs come from a human donor in good health. Some clones in this sample may be carry-over from other donors' samples. CDR3s include the opening cysteine and the closing phenylalanine or tryptophan. A D gene is named only where the DNA matches it firmly. Not every row has a clone size; where given, it reads once, few, many or a size class.

j_call clone_size v_call d_call cdr3_nt cdr3_aa
TRBJ1-1 few TRBV6-5 TRBD1 TGTGCCAGCAGACAGGGGGAGGGCACTGAAGCTTTCTTT CASRQGEGTEAFF
TRBJ2-1 many TRBV18 - TGTGCCAGCTCACGCGGACAGAGTTACAATGAGCAGTTCTTC CASSRGQSYNEQFF
TRBJ2-1 many TRBV20-1 TRBD2 TGCAGTGCTAGGGTCTCACTAGCGGGAGGTCGCAATGAGCAGTTCTTC CSARVSLAGGRNEQFF
TRBJ2-7 many TRBV7-9 TRBD1 TGTGCCAGCAGCTCCGGGACAGTGATATACGAGCAGTACTTC CASSSGTVIYEQYF
TRBJ2-3 many TRBV7-8 - TGTGCCAGCAGCACCCGGGACTCCAAGAAGTTGGCGGGGGCACGCACAGATACGCAGTATTTT CASSTRDSKKLAGARTDTQYF
TRBJ2-6 many TRBV5-6 - TGTGCCAGCAGCTTCGCGGGGTCTGAGGCCAACGTCCTGACTTTC CASSFAGSEANVLTF
TRBJ2-7 few TRBV10-3 TRBD2 TGTGCCATCAGTGGGGGGGGGAACTACGAGCAGTACTTC CAISGGGNYEQYF
TRBJ2-6 once TRBV12-5 - TGTGCTAGTGGTTTGGTAGATTCGGGCTCTGGGGCCAACGTCCTGACTTTC CASGLVDSGSGANVLTF
TRBJ2-4 many TRBV20-1 TRBD2 TGCAGTTCGGGAGGGGCCCCTAAAAACATTCAGTACTTC CSSGGAPKNIQYF
TRBJ2-7 few TRBV5-6 TRBD1 TGTGCCAGCAGCACCCGGACAGGGGGTTCAGACGAGCAGTACTTC CASSTRTGGSDEQYF
TRBJ2-1 - TRBV13 - TGTGCCAGCAGCTTAATCCTAGTAGAACCGGGACAAAAGGCGGGACCCACCTACAATGAGCAGTTCTTC CASSLILVEPGQKAGPTYNEQFF
TRBJ1-3 many TRBV29-1 - TGCAGCGTTGAAGGTGGAACTGGAAACACCATATATTTT CSVEGGTGNTIYF
TRBJ2-5 many TRBV2 TRBD1 TGTGCCAGCGGAGACAGGGGGCAAGAGACCCAGTACTTC CASGDRGQETQYF
TRBJ2-5 - TRBV7-2 TRBD1 TGTGCCAGCAGCCGTGGGACAGGGGAAGAGACCCAGTACTTC CASSRGTGEETQYF
TRBJ2-7 many TRBV28 TRBD2 TGTGCCACGGGGGGGCCCGCCTACGAGCAGTACTTC CATGGPAYEQYF
TRBJ1-5 many TRBV6-2/TRBV6-3 - TGTGCCAGCAGTTACTCGGGGCGCGTGGCGCCCCAGCATTTT CASSYSGRVAPQHF
TRBJ1-2 many TRBV27 TRBD1 TGTGCCAGCAGTTTATCGGCGGGACAGAGCTATGGCTACACCTTC CASSLSAGQSYGYTF
TRBJ1-1 many TRBV12-3/TRBV12-4 - TGTGCCAGCAGGACGGATTACCCGAACACTGAAGCTTTCTTT CASRTDYPNTEAFF
TRBJ1-1 many TRBV5-4 TRBD1 TGTGCCAGCAGCTCCCCCCCCCGGGACAGGACAGCTTTCTTT CASSSPPRDRTAFF